The entry that follows covers one TCR beta chain sequence. Its antigen is currently unknown. The record originates from a study of blood T cells in healthy people across ages. Trimming cost V 3 bases and J 6 bases, with 15 bases left between them. The CDR3 spans 14 residues. Germline CDR1 and CDR2: SEHNR and FQNEAQ (reference sequence). Primed by a sample-barcoded 5' primer and a J-beta primer mix, a second PCR proceeded for 7 to 11 cycles. From the 5' RACE reads, TCRdb called clonotypes with MiXCR, one entry per CDR3 protein. The repertoire holds hundreds of thousands of distinct CDR3 sequences, with 40% to 45% as singletons. General study findings and limits: Diversity of TCR beta per million T cells declined in a roughly linear way with age.

Healthy Caucasian individuals from Russia aged roughly 6 to 90 served as donors. This TCR derives from an elderly man in good health. The chain joins TRBV7-9 to TRBJ2-7; the D gene is possibly TRBD2 (7 bases). The sequenced sample was blood. CDR3 protein: CASSFQGRVSEQYF. DNA for the CDR3: TGTGCCAGCAGCTTCCAGGGGAGGGTCAGCGAGCAGTACTTC.